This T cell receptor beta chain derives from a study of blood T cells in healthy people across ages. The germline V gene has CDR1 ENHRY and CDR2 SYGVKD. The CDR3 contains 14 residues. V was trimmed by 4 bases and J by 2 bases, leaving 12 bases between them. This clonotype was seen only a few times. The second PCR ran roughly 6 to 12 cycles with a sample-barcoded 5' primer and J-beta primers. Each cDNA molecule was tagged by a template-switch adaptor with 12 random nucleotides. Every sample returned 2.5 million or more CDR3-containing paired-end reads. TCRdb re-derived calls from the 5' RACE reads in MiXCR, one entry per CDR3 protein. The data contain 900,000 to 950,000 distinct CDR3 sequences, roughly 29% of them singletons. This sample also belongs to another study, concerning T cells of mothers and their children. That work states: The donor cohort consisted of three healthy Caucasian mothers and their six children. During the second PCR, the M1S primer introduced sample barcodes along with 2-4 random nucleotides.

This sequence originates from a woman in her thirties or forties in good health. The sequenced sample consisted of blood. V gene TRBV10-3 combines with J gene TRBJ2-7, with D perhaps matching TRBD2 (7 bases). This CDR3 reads CAISGGGGTYEQYF. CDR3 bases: TGTGCCATCAGTGGAGGGGGGGGTACCTACGAGCAGTACTTC.